The 28 T cell receptor beta chains below come from one sample, sequenced in a study of memory CD4+ T cells and cytomegalovirus serostatus. Single viable CD3+CD4+CD8-CD45RO+ cells were sorted as the memory CD4+ T cells. Clones were read by immunoSEQ multiplex PCR, and TCRdb kept only the in-frame ones, dropping some. The sample holds 35,000 to 45,000 clones, roughly four fifths seen once. The source material was memory CD4+ T cells from blood. The receptors derive from an adult in good health and CMV-seronegative.

This clone showed up just a few times. The chain combines TRBV7-2 with TRBJ2-5, with TRBD2 matching 8 bases. Germline trimming cut 5 bases from V and 4 bases from J; bases unmatched to any gene: 15. The CDR3 covers 17 residues. Germline V gives CDR1 SGHTA, CDR2 FQGNSA. CDR3 region: CASSPRGGAGVSETQYF. DNA of the CDR3: TGTGCCAGCAGCCCTCGAGGAGGAGCGGGGGTATCAGAGACCCAGTACTTC.

This clone has only a few counts. The chain uses TRBV6-1 and TRBJ1-5; TRBD1 is a possible D gene (6 bases). Germline V gene data show CDR1 as MNHNS and CDR2 as SASEGT. CDR3 size: 15 residues. Trimming took 3 bases from V and 6 from J, leaving 15 bases between them. This CDR3 reads CASSDNRVVSQPQHF. As DNA, the CDR3 is TGTGCCAGCAGTGATAACAGGGTCGTTAGTCAGCCCCAGCATTTT.

The chain joins TRBV6-6 to TRBJ1-2; no firm D call. This CDR3 region has 10 residues. V lost 6 bases and J lost 11, with 10 bases in between. CDR1 and CDR2 (germline): MNHNY, SVGAGI (reference sequence). The CDR3 loop is CASRQTSYTF. The CDR3 region has the DNA TGTGCCAGCAGGCAGACCTCTTACACCTTC.

The table lists this clone with a few counts. The genes are TRBV5-6 and TRBJ1-4; 9 bases match TRBD1. Germline V CDR1 and CDR2: SGHDT, YYEEEE. The CDR3 is 17 amino acids. V lost 2 bases, J lost 8 bases, and 13 bases stayed unmatched. This chain's CDR3 is CASSFGTGSLGAEKLFF. In nucleotides, the CDR3 is TGTGCCAGCAGCTTCGGGACAGGGTCCTTGGGTGCGGAAAAACTGTTTTTT.

The rearrangement uses TRBV27 and TRBJ2-5, with D possibly being TRBD1 or TRBD2 (5 bases each). The CDR3 has 14 amino acids. The germline V gene has CDR1 MNHEY and CDR2 SMNVEV (reference sequence). V was trimmed by 5 bases and J by 5 bases, leaving 15 bases between them. The CDR3 bases are TGTGCCAGCAGTCCAGGGACCTTGAGGGAGACCCAGTACTTC. This encodes CASSPGTLRETQYF.

The chain uses TRBV7-9 and TRBJ2-3, with 10 nucleotides matching TRBD2. The CDR3 loop spans 18 amino acids. Losses at the gene ends were 1 base for V and 5 bases for J; bases not matched to a gene: 12. Germline values: CDR1 SEHNR, CDR2 FQNEAQ (reference sequence). As DNA, the CDR3 is TGTGCCAGCAGCTTAGGATTCGCCCTAGCGGGGGTTGTAGATACGCAGTATTTT. Its protein product is CASSLGFALAGVVDTQYF.

The V and J genes are TRBV18 and TRBJ1-4; D gene unclear. Germline V gives CDR1 KGHSH, CDR2 LQKENI. V was pared by 2 bases and J by 0 bases, with 7 bases between. This CDR3 has 15 amino acids. The CDR3 nucleotides are TGTGCCAGCTCACCAGGGTCCACAACTAATGAAAAACTGTTTTTT. Amino acids: CASSPGSTTNEKLFF.

This clone was seen just once. This chain joins TRBV29-1 and TRBJ1-2; TRBD1 is a possible D gene (6 bases). CDR1 SQVTM and CDR2 ANQGSEA come from the germline V gene. The CDR3 spans 14 residues. The V and J ends lost 6 bases and 3 bases respectively, with 17 bases between them. The CDR3 protein is CSVGAGGLDYGYTF. CDR3 DNA sequence: TGCAGCGTGGGGGCAGGAGGTCTGGACTATGGCTACACCTTC.

The rearrangement uses TRBV11-1 and TRBJ2-1; D is undetermined. The germline V gene has CDR1 SGHAT and CDR2 FQDESV (reference sequence). The CDR3 is made up of 12 amino acids. V lost 0 bases and J 6 bases, leaving 3 bases between the germline ends. The CDR3 reads CASSLATNEQFF. The CDR3 nucleotides are TGTGCCAGCAGCTTAGCGACCAATGAGCAGTTCTTC.

V gene TRBV27 combines with J gene TRBJ1-1; D is undetermined. Per the germline V gene, CDR1 is MNHEY and CDR2 is SMNVEV (reference sequence). V was trimmed by 6 bases and J by 0 bases, leaving 11 bases between them. CDR3 length: 14 amino acids. Here the CDR3 DNA reads TGTGCCAGCAGCTCGGGAGGGTTGAACACTGAAGCTTTCTTT. Encoded protein: CASSSGGLNTEAFF.

Comments on this clone: A read error may account for a junction end that differs from germline. The chain combines TRBV27 with TRBJ1-5; 7 nucleotides line up with TRBD1. Germline V CDR1 and CDR2: MNHEY, SMNVEV (reference sequence). The CDR3 extends over 17 amino acids. CDR3 sequence: CASSLDRIFSSNQSQHF. CDR3 coding DNA: TGTGCCAGCAGTTTGGACAGGATATTTTCTAGCAATCAGTCCCAGCATTTT.

The chain carries TRBV5-1 and TRBJ2-1; D not resolved. Deletions cut 1 base from V and 9 bases from J, with 8 bases between. CDR3 length: 12 residues. Looked up from germline, CDR1 is SGHRS and CDR2 is YFSETQ. The CDR3 sequence is CASSLTMGEQFF. CDR3 coding DNA: TGCGCCAGCAGCTTGACGATGGGTGAGCAGTTCTTC. The entire variable domain, with the rest obtained from reference TRBV5-1 and TRBJ2-1, is as follows: KAGVTQTPRYLIKTRGQQVTLSCSPISGHRSVSWYQQTPGQGLQFLFEYFSETQRNKGNFPGRFSGRQFSNSRSEMNVSTLELGDSALYLCASSLTMGEQFFGPGTRLTVL.

This chain connects TRBV5-6 to TRBJ2-7; D is unclear. The germline CDR1 and CDR2 sequences are SGHDT and YYEEEE. V shed 0 bases and J shed 0 bases, with 7 bases lying between them. The CDR3 totals 14 residues. In nucleotides, the CDR3 is TGTGCCAGCAGCTTGGGGCAGCGCTCCTACGAGCAGTACTTC. This encodes CASSLGQRSYEQYF.

This clone was recorded a few times. V usage is TRBV7-9 and J usage is TRBJ1-2, with D possibly TRBD1 on 6 matching bases. Germline-derived CDR1 and CDR2 are SEHNR and FQNEAQ (reference sequence). Deletions cut 0 bases from V and 8 bases from J, with 13 bases between. The CDR3 loop spans 14 amino acids. CDR3 amino acids: CASSLAAGVRGYTF. The CDR3, as DNA: TGTGCCAGCAGCTTAGCGGCAGGGGTTCGAGGCTACACCTTC.

The V and J genes are TRBV19 and TRBJ1-4; D is unresolved. The CDR3 is 13 residues long. Germline V CDR1 and CDR2: LNHDA, SQIVND (reference sequence). V was trimmed by 6 bases and J by 5 bases, leaving 10 bases between them. CDR3 amino acids: CASRDDRNEKLFF. CDR3 DNA: TGTGCCAGTAGAGACGACCGAAATGAAAAACTGTTTTTT.

The CDR3 loop reads CASGRQGGGELFF. The CDR3 DNA follows: TGTGCCAGTGGCAGACAGGGCGGCGGGGAGCTGTTTTTT. The rearrangement uses TRBV19 and TRBJ2-2, with TRBD1 identical over 7 bases. This CDR3 contains 13 residues. V lost 8 bases to trimming and J lost 7 bases; unmatched junction nucleotides: 7. The germline CDR1 and CDR2 sequences are LNHDA and SQIVND (reference sequence). Variable domain in full (rest from reference TRBV19 and TRBJ2-2): DGGITQSPKYLFRKEGQNVTLSCEQNLNHDAMYWYRQDPGQGLRLIYYSQIVNDFQKGDIAEGYSVSREKKESFPLTVTSAQKNPTAFYLCASGRQGGGELFFGEGSRLTVL.

CDR3 DNA: TGTGCCAGCAGCCACCCAGGGAGGACCGCCGATCAGCCCCAGCATTTT. Its translation: CASSHPGRTADQPQHF. The genes are TRBV7-2 and TRBJ1-5; tentative D call: TRBD1 (5 bases). Trimming cost V 5 bases and J 5 bases, with 19 bases left between them. Germline V gene data show CDR1 as SGHTA and CDR2 as FQGNSA. There are 16 residues in the CDR3.

The chain has TRBV19 and TRBJ1-2; 7 nucleotides agree with TRBD1. This CDR3 spans 14 amino acids. After removal of 3 bases from V and 4 bases from J, the junction contained 5 bases not matched to a gene. The V gene's germline CDR1 is LNHDA and CDR2 SQIVND (reference sequence). The CDR3 region is CASSIPTGTYGYTF. CDR3 DNA: TGTGCCAGTAGTATCCCGACAGGGACCTATGGCTACACCTTC.

This clone turned up a few times. Sequence at one end of the junction differs from germline and may be a read error. The CDR3 DNA is TGTGCCAGCAGATTGGGTGTAGGAGTTTACAATGAGCAGTTCTTC. Protein product: CASRLGVGVYNEQFF. This chain joins TRBV5-8 and TRBJ2-1, with no clear D. There are 15 residues in the CDR3. Germline assignment: CDR1 SGHTS and CDR2 YDEGEE.

This clone appeared once. The chain combines TRBV19 with TRBJ2-3, with 12 nucleotides matching TRBD2. The CDR3 sequence is 17 residues long. Trimming cost V 4 bases and J 5 bases; bases outside gene matches: 10. Germline values: CDR1 LNHDA, CDR2 SQIVND (reference sequence). CDR3 amino acids: CASSKEASGGGQDTQYF. CDR3 DNA sequence: TGTGCCAGTAGTAAGGAGGCTAGCGGGGGGGGACAAGATACGCAGTATTTT. Full variable domain (outside the CDR3, taken from reference TRBV19 and TRBJ2-3): DGGITQSPKYLFRKEGQNVTLSCEQNLNHDAMYWYRQDPGQGLRLIYYSQIVNDFQKGDIAEGYSVSREKKESFPLTVTSAQKNPTAFYLCASSKEASGGGQDTQYFGPGTRLTVL.

The genes are TRBV6-5 and TRBJ2-5, with D possibly being TRBD2 (5 bases). Per the germline V gene, CDR1 is MNHEY and CDR2 is SVGAGI. This CDR3 has 15 residues. Trimming took off 2 bases at V and 2 bases at J, with 12 bases between the two ends. The CDR3: CASSYSRDFQETQYF. CDR3 DNA sequence: TGTGCCAGCAGTTACAGTCGGGATTTTCAAGAGACCCAGTACTTC.

V gene TRBV11-2 combines with J gene TRBJ1-6, with D perhaps matching TRBD1 (5 bases). Trimming took 5 bases from V and 7 from J, leaving 12 bases between them. This CDR3 region has 14 residues. In germline, CDR1 is SGHAT, CDR2 FQNNGV. CDR3 in amino acids: CASSRDVLNSPLHF. The CDR3 DNA reads TGTGCCAGCAGCCGGGACGTACTCAATTCACCCCTCCACTTT.

V and J are TRBV18 and TRBJ2-7, with 11 bases identical to TRBD2. Losses at the gene ends were 6 bases for V and 7 bases for J; bases not matched to a gene: 11. In germline, CDR1 is KGHSH, CDR2 LQKENI. The CDR3 loop spans 15 amino acids. For the CDR3, the DNA is TGTGCCAGCTCTAGCAGTAGCGGGGGGGCTGGAGAGCAGTACTTC. Translating gives CASSSSSGGAGEQYF.

The rearrangement uses TRBV9 and TRBJ2-7; no reliable D call. Germline-derived CDR1 and CDR2 are SGDLS and YYNGEE. Trimming shortened V by 0 bases and J by 6 bases, and 10 bases separated the two germline ends. The CDR3 is 13 residues long. Here the CDR3 DNA reads TGTGCCAGCAGCGTAGTGACCGGGTCCGAGCAGTACTTC. The encoded protein is CASSVVTGSEQYF.

The V and J genes are TRBV6-1 and TRBJ2-1; no clear D. Germline assignment: CDR1 MNHNS and CDR2 SASEGT. The CDR3 runs to 11 residues. The V end was cut by 6 bases, the J end by 4 bases, with 4 bases between. DNA for the CDR3: TGTGCCAGCAGCGCATACAATGAGCAGTTCTTC. Amino acid sequence: CASSAYNEQFF.

CDR3 residues: CASSDRDNQPQHF. The DNA for the CDR3 is TGTGCCAGCAGTGACAGGGACAATCAGCCCCAGCATTTT. The chain employs TRBV6-1 and TRBJ1-5; a possible D gene is TRBD1 (5 bases). Between the trimmed V and J ends, which lost 3 bases and 3 bases, there was a span of 6 bases. The CDR3 sequence is 13 residues long. CDR1 is MNHNS, CDR2 SASEGT, per germline.

This clone was found a few times. The chain has TRBV12-5 and TRBJ2-2; 9 nucleotides align to TRBD1. With V trimmed by 2 bases and J by 1 base, 11 bases remained unmatched. The V gene's germline CDR1 is LGHNT and CDR2 FRNRAP. This CDR3 comprises 19 residues. The chain's CDR3 is CASGLRVPGQGLNTGELFF. The CDR3 DNA reads TGTGCTAGTGGTTTGCGCGTCCCGGGACAGGGCCTGAACACCGGGGAGCTGTTTTTT.

This rearrangement joins TRBV7-2 to TRBJ1-2; D is undetermined. The CDR3 has 12 amino acids. From germline, CDR1 is SGHTA and CDR2 FQGNSA. Trimming took 2 bases from V and 8 from J, leaving 9 bases between them. The CDR3 DNA follows: TGTGCCAGCAGCTTACAAGGAAGGGGCTACACCTTC. Its translation is CASSLQGRGYTF.